This T cell receptor (beta chain) was sequenced in a study of shared clonotypes between healthy human individuals. Here immunoSEQ multiplex PCR was the method, and the copy in TCRdb shows in-frame clones only, minus some. The data contain some 630,000 clones, approximately 96% of them singletons. With V trimmed by 5 bases and J by 4 bases, 10 bases remained unmatched. The V gene's germline CDR1 is MDHEN and CDR2 SYDVKM. This CDR3 has 15 residues. CD45RO negativity and positive selection for CCR7 defined naive CD8 cells, a population that excluded terminally differentiated effector memory CD45RA+ cells.

Input material: naive CD8+ T cells sorted from blood. The sequence came from a woman between 25 and 40 years old in good health. The rearrangement uses TRBV28 and TRBJ2-7; the match to TRBD2 covers 8 bases. CDR3 protein: CASSPPRRGAYEQYF. The CDR3 DNA reads TGTGCCAGCAGTCCCCCCCGGCGGGGGGCGTACGAGCAGTACTTC.